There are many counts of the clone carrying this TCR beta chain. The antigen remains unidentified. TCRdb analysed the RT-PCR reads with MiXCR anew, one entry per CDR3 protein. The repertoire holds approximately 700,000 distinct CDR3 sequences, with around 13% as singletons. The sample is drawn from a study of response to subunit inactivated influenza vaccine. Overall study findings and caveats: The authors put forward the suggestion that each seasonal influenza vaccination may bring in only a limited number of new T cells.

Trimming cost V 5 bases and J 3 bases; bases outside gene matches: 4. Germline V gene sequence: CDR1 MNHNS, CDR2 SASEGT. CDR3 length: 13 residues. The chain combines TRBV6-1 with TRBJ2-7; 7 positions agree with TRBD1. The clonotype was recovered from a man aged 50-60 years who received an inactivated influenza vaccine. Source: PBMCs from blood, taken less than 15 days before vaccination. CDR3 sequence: CASSITGDYEQYF. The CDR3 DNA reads TGTGCCAGCAGTATAACAGGGGACTACGAGCAGTACTTC.